This T cell receptor (beta chain) was profiled in a study of cytomegalovirus exposure and HLA in healthy donors. Study-level results: Altogether, about 160 TCR beta chains were recorded as cytomegalovirus-associated.

On this clone itself: Its antigen is not identified.

The germline V gene has CDR1 MNHEY and CDR2 SMNVEV (reference sequence). Losses at the gene ends were 5 bases for V and 7 bases for J; bases not matched to a gene: 8. The CDR3 is 14 residues long. The PCR ran on 60 Vbeta and 13 Jbeta primers. Sequencing was performed with immunoSEQ multiplex PCR; in TCRdb, only in-frame clones are kept and a portion is missing. The sample lists some 140,000 clones, 70% to 80% occurring once. This chain links TRBV27 with TRBJ2-7; 10 positions match TRBD1. The sample was PBMCs. This receptor was obtained from a female donor in good health and CMV-seronegative. The CDR3 protein is CASSQRQGAREQYF. The CDR3 DNA follows: TGTGCCAGCAGTCAACGACAGGGGGCGCGGGAGCAGTACTTC.